This T cell receptor beta chain was recovered during a study of T cell changes during pregnancy in multiple sclerosis. Per the germline V gene, CDR1 is SGHAT and CDR2 is FQNNGV. The V end lost 3 bases, the J end lost 3 bases, and 20 bases lay between the germline ends. The CDR3 length is 17 residues. Clones were read by immunoSEQ multiplex PCR, and TCRdb kept only the in-frame ones, dropping some. The sample includes tens of thousands of clones, 85% to 90% of them seen just once. The source is a female donor with multiple sclerosis, enrolled in a pregnancy study. The V call is TRBV11-2, the J call TRBJ2-5; weak D call: TRBD1 (5 bases). The sequencing here drew on CD8+ T cells from peripheral blood mononuclear cells, taken in the second trimester of pregnancy. In DNA, the CDR3 is TGTGCCAGCAGCTTCCATTTCGCCAGGGTCGTGGAAGAGACCCAGTACTTC. Translated, it gives CASSFHFARVVEETQYF.